This T cell receptor (beta chain) was found in a study of blood T cell repertoires in COVID-19. Study-wide context: Whether acute or convalescent, the COVID-19 samples came from the United States, Italy and Spain. Sources were T cells, B-cell-depleted T cells, or PBMCs; the material itself was cDNA or gDNA.

Methods used by the authors: Amplified reference gene primers provided the basis for estimating nucleated cell counts. The repertoire was sequenced with immunoSEQ multiplex PCR; TCRdb's copy has only in-frame clones and lacks some. V, J and clone size reflect that table, while D and trimming were determined from the DNA. The data show about 130,000 clones, roughly two thirds seen once. V shed 6 bases, J shed 7 bases, and the junction held 9 bases outside the gene matches. CDR1 SGHAT and CDR2 FQDESV come from the germline V gene (reference sequence). The CDR3 consists of 14 residues. The sample comprised peripheral blood. The genes are TRBV11-1 and TRBJ2-1; 7 bases fit TRBD2. This clonotype was obtained from a woman aged 70-85 years with acute or convalescent COVID-19. CDR3 residues: CASSWGRAGNEQFF. The CDR3 DNA follows: TGTGCCAGCAGTTGGGGGAGGGCCGGTAATGAGCAGTTCTTC.